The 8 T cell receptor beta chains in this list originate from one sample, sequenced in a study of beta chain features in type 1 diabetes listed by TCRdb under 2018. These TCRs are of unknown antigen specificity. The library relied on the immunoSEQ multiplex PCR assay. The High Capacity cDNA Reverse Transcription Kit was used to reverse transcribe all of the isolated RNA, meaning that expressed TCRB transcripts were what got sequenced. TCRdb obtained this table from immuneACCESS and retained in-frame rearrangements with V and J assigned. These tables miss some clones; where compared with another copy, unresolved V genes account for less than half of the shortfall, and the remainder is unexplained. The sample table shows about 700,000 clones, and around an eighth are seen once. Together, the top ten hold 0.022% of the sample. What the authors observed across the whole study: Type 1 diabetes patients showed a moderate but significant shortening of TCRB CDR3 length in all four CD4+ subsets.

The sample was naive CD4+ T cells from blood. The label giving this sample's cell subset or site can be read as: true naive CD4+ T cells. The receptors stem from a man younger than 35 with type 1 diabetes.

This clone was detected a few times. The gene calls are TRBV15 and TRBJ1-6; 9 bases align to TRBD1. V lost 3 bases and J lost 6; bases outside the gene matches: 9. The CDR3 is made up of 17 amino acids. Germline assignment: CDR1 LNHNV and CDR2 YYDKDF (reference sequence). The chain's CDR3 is CATSSKSGTGTNSPLHF. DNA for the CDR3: TGTGCCACCAGCAGTAAGTCCGGGACAGGGACTAATTCACCCCTCCACTTT.

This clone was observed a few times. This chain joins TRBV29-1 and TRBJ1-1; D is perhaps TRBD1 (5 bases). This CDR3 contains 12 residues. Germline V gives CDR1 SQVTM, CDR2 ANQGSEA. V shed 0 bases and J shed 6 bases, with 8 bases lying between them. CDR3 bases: TGCAGCGTTGAAGACTCGGGACCTGAAGCTTTCTTT. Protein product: CSVEDSGPEAFF.

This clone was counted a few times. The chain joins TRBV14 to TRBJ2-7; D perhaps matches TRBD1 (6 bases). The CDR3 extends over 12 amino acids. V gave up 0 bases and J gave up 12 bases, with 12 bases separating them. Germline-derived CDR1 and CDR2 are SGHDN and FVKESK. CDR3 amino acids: CASSQDTRGGYF. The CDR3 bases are TGTGCCAGCAGCCAAGATACCCGAGGGGGGTACTTC.

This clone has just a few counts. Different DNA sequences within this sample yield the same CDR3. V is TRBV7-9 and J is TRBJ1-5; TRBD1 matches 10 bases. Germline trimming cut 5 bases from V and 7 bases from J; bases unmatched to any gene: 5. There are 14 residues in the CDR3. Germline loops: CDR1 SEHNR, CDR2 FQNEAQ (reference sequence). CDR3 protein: CASSKGQGNQPQHF. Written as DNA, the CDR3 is TGTGCCAGCAGCAAGGGACAGGGGAACCAGCCCCAGCATTTT.

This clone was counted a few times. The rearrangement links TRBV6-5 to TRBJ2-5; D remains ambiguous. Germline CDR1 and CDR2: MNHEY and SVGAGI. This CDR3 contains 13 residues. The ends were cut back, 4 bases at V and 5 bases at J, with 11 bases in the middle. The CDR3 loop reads CASSSRLQETQYF. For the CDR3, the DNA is TGTGCCAGCAGTTCCAGGCTTCAGGAGACCCAGTACTTC.

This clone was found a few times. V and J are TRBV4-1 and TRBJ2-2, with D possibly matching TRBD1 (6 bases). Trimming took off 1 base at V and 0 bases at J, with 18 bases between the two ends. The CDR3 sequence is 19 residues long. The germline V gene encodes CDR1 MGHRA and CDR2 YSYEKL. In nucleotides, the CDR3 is TGCGCCAGCAGCCAAGGTCCCAGCTGGGGGCTTACGAACACCGGGGAGCTGTTTTTT. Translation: CASSQGPSWGLTNTGELFF.

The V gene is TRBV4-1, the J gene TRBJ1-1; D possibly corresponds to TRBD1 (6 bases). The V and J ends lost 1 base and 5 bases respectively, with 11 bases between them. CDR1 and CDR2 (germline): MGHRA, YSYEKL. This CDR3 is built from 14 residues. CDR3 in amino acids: CASSQGGTGTEAFF. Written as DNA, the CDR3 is TGCGCCAGCAGCCAAGGGGGCACAGGGACTGAAGCTTTCTTT.

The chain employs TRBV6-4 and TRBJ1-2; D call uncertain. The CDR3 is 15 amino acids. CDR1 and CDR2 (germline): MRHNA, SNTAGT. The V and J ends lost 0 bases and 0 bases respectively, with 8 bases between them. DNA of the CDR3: TGTGCCAGCAGTGACTCGGGGTTGGCTAACTATGGCTACACCTTC. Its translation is CASSDSGLANYGYTF.